One and the same sample provided the 9 T cell receptor beta chains below, sequenced in a study of blood T cell repertoires in COVID-19. Clones were read by immunoSEQ multiplex PCR, and TCRdb kept only the in-frame ones, dropping some. Among around 200,000 clones listed, 70% to 90% were seen once. The specimen was peripheral blood. The source is a man aged 35 to 55 with active or convalescent COVID-19.

The CDR3 DNA reads TGTGCCAGCAGCCCTAGACGGGACACACAAGAGACCCAGTACTTC. Its translation is CASSPRRDTQETQYF. The chain recombines TRBV9 with TRBJ2-5, with D tentatively TRBD1 (6 bases). The germline V gene encodes CDR1 SGDLS and CDR2 YYNGEE. CDR3 length: 15 amino acids. V was trimmed by 4 bases and J by 2 bases, leaving 15 bases between them.

The chain has TRBV19 and TRBJ1-1, with D maybe TRBD1 (5 bases). Germline loops: CDR1 LNHDA, CDR2 SQIVND (reference sequence). The CDR3 totals 14 residues. V lost 8 bases, J lost 0 bases, and 13 bases lay in between. In DNA, the CDR3 is TGTGCCAGTGGTCTGGGGCCTATGAACACTGAAGCTTTCTTT. It codes for CASGLGPMNTEAFF.

Details on this clone: An end of the junction differs from the germline gene, which may be a read error. J is TRBJ2-7 and V is TRBV2, with D tentatively TRBD2 (5 bases). The germline CDR1 and CDR2 sequences are SNHLY and FYNNEI. The CDR3 is 12 amino acids. The CDR3 nucleotides are TGTGTCAGCCTTCGGGGCTCCTACGAGCAGTACTTC. It encodes CVSLRGSYEQYF.

The chain employs TRBV10-2 and TRBJ1-2; 9 nucleotides align to TRBD1. The CDR3 is 16 residues long. J gave up 6 bases and V 0 bases, and 8 bases lay outside the gene matches. The V gene's germline CDR1 is WSHSY and CDR2 SAAADI. The CDR3 coding sequence is TGCGCCAGCAGTGAGTCTCACAACAGGGGGCAGGATGGCTACACCTTC. Amino acids: CASSESHNRGQDGYTF.

This clone was observed a handful of times. The chain recombines TRBV6-6 with TRBJ1-4; D is perhaps TRBD1 (5 bases). The CDR3 spans 16 residues. The germline CDR1 and CDR2 sequences are MNHNY and SVGAGI (reference sequence). Trimming cost V 7 bases and J 0 bases, with 15 bases left between them. Here the CDR3 reads CASMGLQIATNEKLFF. CDR3 in DNA: TGTGCCAGCATGGGACTGCAAATCGCAACTAATGAAAAACTGTTTTTT.

The chain is built from TRBV7-6 and TRBJ2-7, with TRBD1 as a possible D gene (6 bases). Germline V gene sequence: CDR1 SGHVS, CDR2 FNYEAQ. The CDR3 spans 14 residues. V was shortened by 5 bases and J by 5 bases, with 16 bases between the two germline ends. The CDR3 DNA follows: TGTGCCAGCAGCGCGCAGGGGACGGTTGACGAGCAGTACTTC. Translated, it gives CASSAQGTVDEQYF.

The V call is TRBV3-1 (or the pseudogene TRBV3-2), the J call TRBJ1-1; 9 bases map to TRBD1. Germline CDR1 and CDR2: LGHDT and YNNKEL (reference sequence). Losses at the gene ends were 4 bases for V and 1 base for J; bases not matched to a gene: 7. CDR3 length: 16 amino acids. CDR3 bases: TGTGCCAGCAGCCCATTAACAGGGGGCGCGAACACTGAAGCTTTCTTT. Residues: CASSPLTGGANTEAFF.

The chain employs TRBV10-3 and TRBJ1-1; perhaps TRBD1 as D (5 bases). The V gene lost 7 bases and the J gene lost 1 base, with 10 bases spanning the gap. The V gene's germline CDR1 is ENHRY and CDR2 SYGVKD. CDR3 size: 13 residues. In DNA form, the CDR3 reads TGTGCCATCAAGCCGACAGAGAACACTGAAGCTTTCTTT. Translated, it gives CAIKPTENTEAFF.

This chain uses TRBV5-1 with TRBJ2-1; the D gene is possibly TRBD2 (5 bases). There are 16 residues in the CDR3. V was trimmed by 0 bases and J by 1 base, leaving 11 bases between them. CDR1 and CDR2 from the germline V gene are SGHRS and YFSETQ. The CDR3 reads CASSLEAATSYNEQFF. In DNA, the CDR3 is TGCGCCAGCAGCTTGGAAGCGGCCACTTCCTACAATGAGCAGTTCTTC.